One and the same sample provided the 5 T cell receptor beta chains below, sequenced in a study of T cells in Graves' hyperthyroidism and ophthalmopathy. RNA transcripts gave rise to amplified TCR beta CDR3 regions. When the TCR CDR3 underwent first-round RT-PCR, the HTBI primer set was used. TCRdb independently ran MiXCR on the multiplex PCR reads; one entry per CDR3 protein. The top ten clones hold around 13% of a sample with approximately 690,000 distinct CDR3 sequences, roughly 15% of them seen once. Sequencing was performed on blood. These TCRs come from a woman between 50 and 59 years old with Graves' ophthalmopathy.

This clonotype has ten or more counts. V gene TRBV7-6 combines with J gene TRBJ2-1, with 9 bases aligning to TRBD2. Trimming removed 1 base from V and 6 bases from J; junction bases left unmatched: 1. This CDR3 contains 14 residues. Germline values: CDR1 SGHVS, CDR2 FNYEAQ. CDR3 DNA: TGTGCCAGCAGCTTAGGGGGACTAGCCAATGAGCAGTTCTTC. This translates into CASSLGGLANEQFF.

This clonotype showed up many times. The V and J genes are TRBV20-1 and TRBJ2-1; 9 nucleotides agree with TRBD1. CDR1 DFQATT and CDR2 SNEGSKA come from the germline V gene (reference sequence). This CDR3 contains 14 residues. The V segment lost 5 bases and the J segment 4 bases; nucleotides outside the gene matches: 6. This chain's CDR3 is CSAPGQGLYNEQFF. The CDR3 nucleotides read TGCAGTGCTCCCGGACAGGGGTTATACAATGAGCAGTTCTTC.

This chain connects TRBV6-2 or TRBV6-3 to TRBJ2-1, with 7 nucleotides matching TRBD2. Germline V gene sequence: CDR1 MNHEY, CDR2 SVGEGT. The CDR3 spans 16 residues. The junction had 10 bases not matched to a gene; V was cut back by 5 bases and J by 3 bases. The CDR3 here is CASSPETGTNYNEQFF. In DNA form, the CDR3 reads TGTGCCAGCAGTCCAGAGACCGGGACTAACTACAATGAGCAGTTCTTC.

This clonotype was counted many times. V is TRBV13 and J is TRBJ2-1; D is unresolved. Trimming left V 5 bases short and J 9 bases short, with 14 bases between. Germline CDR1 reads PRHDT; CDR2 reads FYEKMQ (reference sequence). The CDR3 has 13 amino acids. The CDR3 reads CASSPRDSGEQFF. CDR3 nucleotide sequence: TGTGCCAGCAGCCCGCGAGACTCCGGTGAGCAGTTCTTC. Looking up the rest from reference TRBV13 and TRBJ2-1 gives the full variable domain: AAGVIQSPRHLIKEKRETATLKCYPIPRHDTVYWYQQGPGQDPQFLISFYEKMQSDKGSIPDRFSAQQFSDYHSELNMSSLELGDSALYFCASSPRDSGEQFFGPGTRLTVL.

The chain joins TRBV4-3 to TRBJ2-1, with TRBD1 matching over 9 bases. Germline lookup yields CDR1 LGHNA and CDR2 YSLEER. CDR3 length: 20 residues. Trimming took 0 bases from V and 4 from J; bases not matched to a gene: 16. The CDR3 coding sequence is TGCGCCAGCAGCCAAGATTTTCGACAGGGGGTTGGATTTGGGTACAATGAGCAGTTCTTC. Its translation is CASSQDFRQGVGFGYNEQFF.